One sample yielded the 30 T cell receptor beta chains listed below, sequenced in a study of T cells after yellow fever vaccination. TCRdb called the 5' RACE reads again in MiXCR, with one record for every CDR3 protein. The sample records over 110,000 distinct CDR3 sequences, around 7.7% being singletons. The sequenced sample was CD4+ T cells sorted from PBMCs, obtained 5 days after the yellow fever booster vaccination. The receptors were sampled from a man aged 25 to 45 who received the YFV17D yellow fever vaccine.

This clonotype has ten or more counts. The chain employs TRBV29-1 and TRBJ1-1, with D perhaps matching TRBD1 (5 bases). The CDR3 contains 12 residues. V was trimmed by 3 bases and J by 4 bases, leaving 9 bases between them. Germline assignment: CDR1 SQVTM and CDR2 ANQGSEA. CDR3: CSVDWGPTEAFF. CDR3 bases: TGCAGCGTTGATTGGGGCCCCACTGAAGCTTTCTTT.

This clonotype was seen at least ten times. The J gene is TRBJ2-1, the V gene TRBV18, with D possibly matching TRBD2 (5 bases). V was trimmed by 2 bases and J by 6 bases, leaving 14 bases between them. Per the germline V gene, CDR1 is KGHSH and CDR2 is LQKENI. The CDR3 extends over 15 amino acids. CDR3 nucleotides: TGTGCCAGCTCACCAAGGGTAAGCGGCGGCAATGAGCAGTTCTTC. Protein: CASSPRVSGGNEQFF. Full variable domain (outside the CDR3, taken from reference TRBV18 and TRBJ2-1): NAGVMQNPRHLVRRRGQEARLRCSPMKGHSHVYWYRQLPEEGLKFMVYLQKENIIDESGMPKERFSAEFPKEGPSILRIQQVVRGDSAAYFCASSPRVSGGNEQFFGPGTRLTVL.

This clonotype was recorded at least ten times. The CDR3: CASSSDRGRTNTGELFF. The CDR3 DNA reads TGTGCCAGCAGTTCCGACAGGGGGCGTACGAACACCGGGGAGCTGTTTTTT. The gene calls are TRBV6-5 and TRBJ2-2; TRBD1 aligns across 10 bases. Germline loops: CDR1 MNHEY, CDR2 SVGAGI. The CDR3 runs to 17 residues. Trimming removed 4 bases from V and 0 bases from J; junction bases left unmatched: 5.

Many counts were recorded for this clonotype. J is TRBJ2-3 and V is TRBV7-6; tentatively, D is TRBD1 or TRBD2 (5 bases each). V was clipped by 2 bases and J by 3 bases, with 6 bases between them. Germline assignment: CDR1 SGHVS and CDR2 FNYEAQ. The CDR3 contains 13 residues. CDR3 protein: CASSLWGTDTQYF. Here the CDR3 DNA reads TGTGCCAGCAGCTTATGGGGGACAGATACGCAGTATTTT.

This clonotype was observed at least ten times. This chain joins TRBV6-5 and TRBJ1-1; D unclear. The CDR3 length is 14 residues. V gave up 2 bases and J gave up 4 bases, with 11 bases separating them. Per the germline V gene, CDR1 is MNHEY and CDR2 is SVGAGI. This chain's CDR3 is CASSYIGGGTEAFF. DNA of the CDR3: TGTGCCAGCAGTTACATTGGTGGCGGCACTGAAGCTTTCTTT.

With regard to this clonotype: A much larger clone sits a single nucleotide away, making a read error possible. The chain recombines TRBV20-1 with TRBJ2-7, with 10 bases matching TRBD2. The CDR3 is made up of 16 amino acids. From germline, CDR1 is DFQATT and CDR2 SNEGSKA (reference sequence). The CDR3 DNA is TGCTGTGCTAGGGGGGGCAGCGGGAGGGAGGTCTACGAGCAGTACTTC. Residues: CCARGGSGREVYEQYF.

Ten or more counts support this clonotype. The chain couples TRBV7-2 to TRBJ2-1, with D unclear. CDR3 length: 14 amino acids. Between the trimmed V and J ends, which lost 1 base and 4 bases, there was a span of 8 bases. Germline CDR1 SGHTA, CDR2 FQGNSA. CDR3 region: CASSLGREYNEQFF. CDR3 DNA sequence: TGTGCCAGCAGCTTAGGCCGCGAGTACAATGAGCAGTTCTTC. The complete variable domain, with remaining parts taken from reference TRBV7-2 and TRBJ2-1, reads GAGVSQSPSNKVTEKGKDVELRCDPISGHTALYWYRQSLGQGLEFLIYFQGNSAPDKSGLPSDRFSAERTGGSVSTLTIQRTQQEDSAVYLCASSLGREYNEQFFGPGTRLTVL.

The genes are TRBV11-2 and TRBJ2-7; a weak D match, TRBD2 (5 bases). The CDR3 loop spans 15 amino acids. Germline CDR1 SGHAT, CDR2 FQNNGV. V dropped 1 base and J dropped 2 bases, with 12 bases sitting between them. As DNA, the CDR3 is TGTGCCAGCAGCTTAGTGGTCGGGATACCCTACGAGCAGTACTTC. Protein: CASSLVVGIPYEQYF.

This clonotype was seen ten or more times. The chain recombines TRBV5-6 with TRBJ2-5; 8 bases agree with TRBD1. The germline V gene has CDR1 SGHDT and CDR2 YYEEEE. The CDR3 sequence is 15 residues long. V shed 4 bases and J 5 bases; nucleotides not matched to a gene: 10. CDR3 in amino acids: CASSPTGASRETQYF. As DNA, the CDR3 is TGTGCCAGCAGCCCGACAGGGGCGAGTCGGGAGACCCAGTACTTC.

This clonotype was counted many times. The CDR3 spells CATSDPNRGRDEQYF. The CDR3 DNA is TGTGCCACCAGTGATCCCAACAGGGGGCGAGACGAGCAGTACTTC. The chain is built from TRBV24-1 and TRBJ2-7, with TRBD1 matching over 9 bases. V lost 3 bases to trimming and J lost 5 bases; unmatched junction nucleotides: 7. Per germline, CDR1 KGHDR and CDR2 SFDVKD. This CDR3 region has 15 residues.

The chain links TRBV7-9 to TRBJ1-1, with D uncertain. The CDR3 consists of 14 residues. The V and J ends lost 5 bases and 8 bases respectively, with 18 bases between them. Per the germline V gene, CDR1 is SEHNR and CDR2 is FQNEAQ (reference sequence). CDR3 in amino acids: CASSTKVGGEEAFF. Here the CDR3 DNA reads TGTGCCAGCAGCACGAAGGTGGGTGGGGAAGAAGCTTTCTTT.

This clonotype was counted between two and nine times. The gene calls are TRBV2 and TRBJ2-5, with 8 bases matching TRBD1. This CDR3 spans 14 amino acids. Per the germline V gene, CDR1 is SNHLY and CDR2 is FYNNEI. V was clipped by 6 bases and J by 4 bases; unmatched bases: 7. CDR3 in amino acids: CASREDRVGETQYF. The CDR3 DNA sequence: TGTGCCAGCAGGGAGGACAGGGTTGGAGAGACCCAGTACTTC.

This clonotype was seen many times. V gene TRBV19 combines with J gene TRBJ2-7, with a tentative D call TRBD2 (6 bases). Germline-derived CDR1 and CDR2 are LNHDA and SQIVND (reference sequence). Trimming took 7 bases from V and 6 from J, leaving 16 bases between them. This CDR3 contains 13 residues. The CDR3 coding sequence is TGTGCCAGTACCGAGTATGGGGGAGGCGAGCAGTACTTC. Translating it yields CASTEYGGGEQYF. Full variable domain (outside the CDR3, taken from reference TRBV19 and TRBJ2-7): DGGITQSPKYLFRKEGQNVTLSCEQNLNHDAMYWYRQDPGQGLRLIYYSQIVNDFQKGDIAEGYSVSREKKESFPLTVTSAQKNPTAFYLCASTEYGGGEQYFGPGTRLTVT.

This clonotype appeared many times. The chain has TRBV21-1 and TRBJ2-5. TRBV21-1 is a pseudogene segment. This CDR3 has 11 residues. Written as DNA, the CDR3 is TGTGCCAGCAGCAAAGGAGAGACCCAGTACTTC. Translated, it gives CASSKGETQYF.

This clonotype showed up many times. The chain employs TRBV6-1 and TRBJ2-7; 9 bases agree with TRBD1. CDR3 length equals 15 residues. The germline V gene encodes CDR1 MNHNS and CDR2 SASEGT. Trimming removed 3 bases from V and 3 bases from J; junction bases left unmatched: 6. CDR3 bases: TGTGCCAGCAGTGAGCCGGGACAGGGTCTCTACGAGCAGTACTTC. Translated, it gives CASSEPGQGLYEQYF.

In its sample, this clonotype was seen many times. V is TRBV7-3 and J is TRBJ2-1, with a weak D call TRBD1 (6 bases). Germline V CDR1 and CDR2: SGHTA, FQGTGA. CDR3 length: 12 residues. Trimming stripped 8 bases from V and 6 bases from J, with 11 bases between. The CDR3 nucleotides read TGTGCCAGCTCAGGGGCCGGCAATGAGCAGTTCTTC. Translated, it gives CASSGAGNEQFF.

This clonotype was observed many times. This chain connects TRBV12-3 or TRBV12-4 to TRBJ2-7; no clear D gene. The CDR3 sequence is 12 residues long. The V and J ends lost 2 bases and 4 bases respectively, with 6 bases between them. CDR3: CASSLYGYEQYF. In DNA form, the CDR3 reads TGTGCCAGCAGTTTATACGGATACGAGCAGTACTTC.

This clonotype was detected ten times or more. The gene calls are TRBV5-1 and TRBJ2-4, with D possibly TRBD1 on 6 matching bases. Trimming shortened V by 0 bases and J by 0 bases, and 13 bases separated the two germline ends. The CDR3 totals 17 residues. CDR1 and CDR2 from the germline V gene are SGHRS and YFSETQ. This CDR3 reads CASSLEQGLLAKNIQYF. CDR3 nucleotides: TGCGCCAGCAGCTTGGAGCAGGGGCTATTAGCCAAAAACATTCAGTACTTC.

This clonotype was observed at least ten times. J is TRBJ2-5 and V is TRBV4-3, with D perhaps TRBD2 (5 bases). CDR3 length: 16 amino acids. Germline CDR1 reads LGHNA; CDR2 reads YSLEER. Trimming pared 1 base from V and 5 bases from J, leaving 17 bases between. The CDR3 region is CASSQGSGRSGETQYF. Written as DNA, the CDR3 is TGCGCCAGCAGCCAAGGAAGCGGACGGAGTGGTGAGACCCAGTACTTC.

In its sample, this clonotype was seen many times. The V gene is TRBV20-1, the J gene TRBJ2-7; 12 positions agree with TRBD2. The CDR3 has 15 residues. Per germline, CDR1 DFQATT and CDR2 SNEGSKA (reference sequence). The V segment lost 5 bases and the J segment 4 bases; nucleotides outside the gene matches: 9. In nucleotides, the CDR3 is TGCAGTGCTGGCCCCCCGACTAGCGGGAGTTACGAGCAGTACTTC. It specifies CSAGPPTSGSYEQYF.

Many counts were recorded for this clonotype. This chain links TRBV7-2 with TRBJ1-4; D is uncertain. The V end lost 2 bases, the J end lost 8 bases, and 12 bases lay between the germline ends. This CDR3 contains 14 residues. The V gene's germline CDR1 is SGHTA and CDR2 FQGNSA. As DNA, the CDR3 is TGTGCCAGCAGCTTAAGCCGGAATAGGGAAAAACTGTTTTTT. It codes for CASSLSRNREKLFF.

This clonotype was found many times. This chain connects TRBV5-4 to TRBJ2-5, with a possible D match to TRBD2 (6 bases). The CDR3 is made up of 15 amino acids. V was trimmed by 4 bases and J by 1 base, leaving 14 bases between them. Germline CDR1 is SGHNT and CDR2 is YYREEE (reference sequence). As DNA, the CDR3 is TGTGCCAGCAGCGTTCCCGGGACTGCCCAAGAGACCCAGTACTTC. Protein product: CASSVPGTAQETQYF.

This clonotype was seen repeatedly, ten times or more. This chain uses TRBV28 with TRBJ2-3, with D hard to call. The CDR3 totals 13 residues. Trimming pared 7 bases from V and 1 base from J, leaving 9 bases between. In germline, CDR1 is MDHEN, CDR2 SYDVKM. This chain's CDR3 is CASKDGGTDTQYF. As DNA, the CDR3 is TGTGCCAGCAAGGACGGAGGCACAGATACGCAGTATTTT.

This clonotype has a count of ten or more. The chain combines TRBV6-2 or TRBV6-3 with TRBJ2-1, with 7 bases matching TRBD2. The CDR3 is made up of 16 amino acids. The germline V gene encodes CDR1 MNHEY and CDR2 SVGEGT. Trimming removed 6 bases from V and 3 bases from J; junction bases left unmatched: 11. For the CDR3, the DNA is TGTGCCAGCAGGCCCCGCGGGAGTCCCATCTACAATGAGCAGTTCTTC. This gives the protein CASRPRGSPIYNEQFF.

This clonotype has ten or more counts. The chain is built from TRBV21-1 and TRBJ2-7; TRBD1, the table's D call, lacks a check against the DNA. TRBV21-1 is classified as a pseudogene. This CDR3 contains 16 residues. CDR3 sequence (DNA): TGTGCCAGCAGCAAACAAGGACAGGGAACTACCTACGAGCAGTACTTC. Its protein is CASSKQGQGTTYEQYF.

The sample holds a few counts of this clonotype. This chain connects TRBV5-1 to TRBJ1-4, with 12 bases matching TRBD1. V gave up 4 bases and J gave up 7 bases; unmatched junction bases: 2. CDR1 is SGHRS, CDR2 YFSETQ, per germline. CDR3 length: 14 amino acids. CDR3 DNA sequence: TGCGCCAGCAGCCGGGGACAGGGGGCTGAAAAACTGTTTTTT. Translation: CASSRGQGAEKLFF.

Ten or more counts support this clonotype. This sequence joins TRBV18 and TRBJ2-7, with a possible D match to TRBD2 (5 bases). The germline V and J ends were trimmed by 4 bases and 3 bases, with 16 bases remaining between them. This CDR3 has 15 residues. Germline loops: CDR1 KGHSH, CDR2 LQKENI. Here the CDR3 reads CASSLAGEKGYEQYF. The CDR3 DNA is TGTGCCAGCTCACTGGCCGGGGAGAAGGGCTACGAGCAGTACTTC. The whole variable domain, filled in from reference TRBV18 and TRBJ2-7, reads NAGVMQNPRHLVRRRGQEARLRCSPMKGHSHVYWYRQLPEEGLKFMVYLQKENIIDESGMPKERFSAEFPKEGPSILRIQQVVRGDSAAYFCASSLAGEKGYEQYFGPGTRLTVT.

This clonotype appeared many times. The chain has TRBV7-3 and TRBJ2-7, with D possibly TRBD2 on 5 matching bases. CDR1 is SGHTA and CDR2 is FQGTGA in the germline V gene. V was pared by 5 bases and J by 5 bases, with 19 bases between. This CDR3 has 15 amino acids. The CDR3: CASSQKAGFSDEQYF. CDR3 coding DNA: TGTGCCAGCAGCCAAAAGGCCGGATTTAGCGACGAGCAGTACTTC.

This clonotype was observed at least ten times. The chain recombines TRBV5-1 with TRBJ2-6, with a weak D call TRBD2 (5 bases). Germline CDR1 reads SGHRS; CDR2 reads YFSETQ. Trimming removed 4 bases from V and 3 bases from J, with 8 bases in between. The CDR3 spans 14 residues. This CDR3 reads CASSQAVGANVLTF. The DNA of the CDR3 is TGCGCCAGCAGCCAAGCGGTTGGGGCCAACGTCCTGACTTTC.

This clonotype was detected many times. This chain joins TRBV3-1 and TRBJ2-3; D might be TRBD2 (5 bases). Trimming took 5 bases from V and 5 from J, leaving 14 bases between them. Germline loops: CDR1 LGHDT, CDR2 YNNKEL (reference sequence). The CDR3 is 14 residues long. Here the CDR3 DNA reads TGTGCCAGCAGCGGCACTAGGGCCCAAGATACGCAGTATTTT. Translation gives CASSGTRAQDTQYF.